This TCR beta chain was recovered during a study of CD8 T cells in ankylosing spondylitis. TCRdb ran MiXCR on the 5' RACE reads and lists one entry per CDR3 protein. The sample holds 250,000 or so distinct CDR3 sequences, roughly 10% seen once. Trimming shortened V by 5 bases and J by 2 bases, and 9 bases separated the two germline ends. In germline, CDR1 is DFQATT, CDR2 SNEGSKA (reference sequence). The CDR3 loop spans 12 amino acids. This clonotype was picked up many times. The TCR was taken from a male donor with ankylosing spondylitis or in good health (not recorded which). The rearrangement joins TRBV20-1 to TRBJ1-1; D unclear. Sequencing input: blood, either unsorted or a sorted T cell fraction (not recorded which). The CDR3 nucleotides are TGCAGTGCTCCCGTCCCAAACACTGAAGCTTTCTTT. It encodes CSAPVPNTEAFF.